The sequence of this T cell receptor beta chain was determined in a study of blood T cell repertoires in COVID-19. Study in general: COVID-19 samples from acute and convalescent phases originated in the United States, Italy and Spain. The cDNA or gDNA used as material had been derived from T cells, B-cell-depleted T cells, or PBMCs.

CDR3 length: 14 residues. Trimming took 0 bases from V and 6 from J, leaving 12 bases between them. Per germline, CDR1 ENHRY and CDR2 SYGVKD. As processed by the authors: Nucleated cell counts were estimated from reference gene primer amplification. Data came from immunoSEQ multiplex PCR; TCRdb stores just in-frame clones and leaves some out. V and J calls and clone size come straight from that table; D and trimming were deduced from the DNA. Counted here are about 160,000 clones, roughly 83% occurring once; the ten biggest clones make up about a tenth. The sample taken for sequencing was peripheral blood. This sequence originates from a woman older than 75 with active or convalescent COVID-19. This chain connects TRBV10-3 to TRBJ2-7; tentative D call: TRBD2 (6 bases). The CDR3, as DNA: TGTGCCATCAGTGAGTCGCGGGGTTTGTTCGAGCAGTACTTC. It specifies CAISESRGLFEQYF.